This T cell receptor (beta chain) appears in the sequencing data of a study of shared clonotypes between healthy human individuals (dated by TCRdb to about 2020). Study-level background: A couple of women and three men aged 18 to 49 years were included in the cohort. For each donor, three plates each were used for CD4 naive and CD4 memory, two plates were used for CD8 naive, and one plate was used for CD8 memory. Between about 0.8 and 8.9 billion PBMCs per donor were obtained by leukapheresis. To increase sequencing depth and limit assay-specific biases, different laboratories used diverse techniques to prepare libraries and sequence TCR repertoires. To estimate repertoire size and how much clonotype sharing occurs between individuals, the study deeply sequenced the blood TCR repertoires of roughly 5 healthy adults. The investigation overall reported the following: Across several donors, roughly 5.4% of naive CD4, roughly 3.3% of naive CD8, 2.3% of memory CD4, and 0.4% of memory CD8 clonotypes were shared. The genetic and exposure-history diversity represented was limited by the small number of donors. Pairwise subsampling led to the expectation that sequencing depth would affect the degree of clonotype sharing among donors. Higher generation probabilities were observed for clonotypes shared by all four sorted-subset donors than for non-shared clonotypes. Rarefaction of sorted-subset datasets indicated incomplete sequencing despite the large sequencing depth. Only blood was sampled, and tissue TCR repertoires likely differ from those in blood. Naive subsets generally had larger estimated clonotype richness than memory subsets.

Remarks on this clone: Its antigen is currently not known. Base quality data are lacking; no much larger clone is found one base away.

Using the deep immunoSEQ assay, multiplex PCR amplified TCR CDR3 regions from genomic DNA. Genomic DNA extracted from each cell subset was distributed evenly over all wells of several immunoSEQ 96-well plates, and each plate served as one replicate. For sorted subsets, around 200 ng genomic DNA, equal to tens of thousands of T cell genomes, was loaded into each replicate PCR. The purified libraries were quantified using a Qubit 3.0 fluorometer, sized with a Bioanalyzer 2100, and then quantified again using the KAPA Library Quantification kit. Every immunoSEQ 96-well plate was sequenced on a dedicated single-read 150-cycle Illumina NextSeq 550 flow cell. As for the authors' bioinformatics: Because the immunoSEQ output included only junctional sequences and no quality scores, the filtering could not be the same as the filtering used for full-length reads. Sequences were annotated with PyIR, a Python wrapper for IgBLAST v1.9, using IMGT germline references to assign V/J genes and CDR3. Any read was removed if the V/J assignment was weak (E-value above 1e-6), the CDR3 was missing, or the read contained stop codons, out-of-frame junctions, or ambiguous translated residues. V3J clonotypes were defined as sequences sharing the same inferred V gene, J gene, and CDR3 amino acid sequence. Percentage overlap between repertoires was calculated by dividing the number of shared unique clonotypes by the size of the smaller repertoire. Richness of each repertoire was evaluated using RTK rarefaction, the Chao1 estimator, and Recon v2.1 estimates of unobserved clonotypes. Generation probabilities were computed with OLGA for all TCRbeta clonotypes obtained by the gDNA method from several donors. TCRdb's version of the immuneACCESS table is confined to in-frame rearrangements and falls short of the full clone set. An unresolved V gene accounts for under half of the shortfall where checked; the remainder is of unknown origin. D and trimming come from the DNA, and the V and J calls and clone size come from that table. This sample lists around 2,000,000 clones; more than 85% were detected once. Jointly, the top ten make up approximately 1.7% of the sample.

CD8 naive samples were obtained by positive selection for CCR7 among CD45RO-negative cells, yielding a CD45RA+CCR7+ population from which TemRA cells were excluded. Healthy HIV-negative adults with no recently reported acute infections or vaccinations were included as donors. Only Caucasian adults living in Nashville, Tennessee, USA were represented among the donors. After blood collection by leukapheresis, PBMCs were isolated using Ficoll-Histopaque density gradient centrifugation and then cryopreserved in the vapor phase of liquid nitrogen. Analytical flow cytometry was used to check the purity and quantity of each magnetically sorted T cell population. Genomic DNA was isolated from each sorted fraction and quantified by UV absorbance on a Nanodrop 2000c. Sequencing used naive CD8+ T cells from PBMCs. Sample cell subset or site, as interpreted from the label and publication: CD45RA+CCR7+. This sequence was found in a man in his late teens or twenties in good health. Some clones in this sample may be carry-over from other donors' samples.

The DNA sequence is as follows: TGTGCCAGTAGTATCAGGATCAGCTCCTACAATGAGCAGTTCTTC. Its coded protein is CASSIRISSYNEQFF. In this chain, TRBV19 is recombined with TRBJ2-1; the D segment cannot be called with confidence. There are 15 amino acids in the CDR3, from cysteine to phenylalanine inclusive. Here the CDR3 DNA is all that survives: 45 bases in frame from base 1. The germline V gene (reference sequence) provides CDR1 LNHDA and CDR2 SQIVND. Relative to germline, V is 3 bases shorter and J is 0 bases shorter, with 9 bases between their ends. The CDR3, completed at both ends by the reference TRBV19 and TRBJ2-1 genes, gives the full variable domain DGGITQSPKYLFRKEGQNVTLSCEQNLNHDAMYWYRQDPGQGLRLIYYSQIVNDFQKGDIAEGYSVSREKKESFPLTVTSAQKNPTAFYLCASSIRISSYNEQFFGPGTRLTVL.